A selection of T cell receptor beta chains follows, all from one sample in a study of cytomegalovirus exposure and HLA in healthy donors. TCRdb keeps only in-frame clones here, not all; method: immunoSEQ multiplex PCR. The sample includes 100,000 to 150,000 clones, around 9% of them seen just once. The sequencing input was PBMCs. Receptors originate from a middle-aged woman in good health and CMV-seropositive. Both conserved end residues are part of each CDR3. D genes are given only for firm matches. Clone size is not always given. Where it is, it says once, few, many or a class for expanded clones.

abundance,d_gene,j_gene,v_gene,CDR3nt,CDR3aa
few,NA,TRBJ2-2,TRBV7-9,TGTGCCAGCAGCTCAAGGGGGGGGCAGGCTCACACCGGGGAGCTGTTTTTT,CASSSRGGQAHTGELFF
NA,TRBD1,TRBJ1-1,TRBV19,TGTGCCAGTAATGTTGGGACAGGGCGGAACACTGAAGCTTTCTTT,CASNVGTGRNTEAFF
few,NA,TRBJ2-2,TRBV7-2,TGTGCCAGCAGCTTAGTCCACGGGGGAAACGGGGAGCTGTTTTTT,CASSLVHGGNGELFF
NA,TRBD2,TRBJ2-3,TRBV2,TGTGCCAGCTCGCTAGCGGGGGACAGAGATACGCAGTATTTT,CASSLAGDRDTQYF
few,TRBD1,TRBJ1-1,TRBV5-1,TGCGCCAGCAGCGAGGGACAGGGCACTGAAGCTTTCTTT,CASSEGQGTEAFF
NA,NA,TRBJ2-5,TRBV2,TGTGCCAGCGCGTCTCGGGGGGCTAGGGAGACCCAGTACTTC,CASASRGARETQYF
NA,TRBD1,TRBJ2-7,TRBV19,TGTGCCAGTACAGGGACAGGGCACTACGAGCAGTACTTC,CASTGTGHYEQYF
NA,NA,TRBJ2-3,TRBV5-1,TGCGCCAGCAGCGGGCAGGGCACAGATACGCAGTATTTT,CASSGQGTDTQYF
few,NA,TRBJ2-5,TRBV12-5,TGTGCTAGTGAGCGGGCAGAGGCCAGGGAGACCCAGTACTTC,CASERAEARETQYF
NA,NA,TRBJ1-2,TRBV5-6,TGTGCCAGCAGCTTCCTCTACCCCCAGGTCCCTAACTATGGCTACACCTTC,CASSFLYPQVPNYGYTF
few,NA,TRBJ2-7,TRBV15,TGTGCCACCAGCAGAGATCTTCGAGGGAACGAGCAGTACTTC,CATSRDLRGNEQYF
NA,TRBD1,TRBJ1-2,TRBV27,TGTGCCAGCAGTTCCCTGACAGGGTCGGATGCTAACTATGGCTACACCTTC,CASSSLTGSDANYGYTF
NA,TRBD1,TRBJ2-7,TRBV10-3,TGTGCCATCGGGGTACAGGGGTACGAGCAGTACTTC,CAIGVQGYEQYF
NA,NA,TRBJ1-2,TRBV5-5,TGTGCCAGCAGCTCGGGACACCAGAATAACTATGGCTACACCTTC,CASSSGHQNNYGYTF
NA,TRBD2,TRBJ2-1,TRBV5-1,TGCGCCAGCAGCTTGGATCTAGCGGGGGGCTACAATGAGCAGTTCTTC,CASSLDLAGGYNEQFF
NA,TRBD1,TRBJ2-7,TRBV5-1,TGCGCCAGCAGCGGAGGGACAGGGATTTCCTACGAGCAGTACTTC,CASSGGTGISYEQYF
few,TRBD1,TRBJ1-1,TRBV7-9,TGTGCCAGCGGCCCCGGGACAGGGAACACTGAAGCTTTCTTT,CASGPGTGNTEAFF
NA,TRBD1,TRBJ1-6,TRBV18,TGTGCCAGCTCACTGTCTGGGACAGCCCATAATTCACCCCTCCACTTT,CASSLSGTAHNSPLHF
NA,NA,TRBJ1-4,TRBV2,TGTGCCAGCAGTGTTGTCCAGGGTGGAGAAAAACTGTTTTTT,CASSVVQGGEKLFF
NA,NA,TRBJ2-2,TRBV7-8,TGTGCCAGCAGCTTATTACAGCGGACAGCCGGGGAGCTGTTTTTT,CASSLLQRTAGELFF
NA,TRBD1,TRBJ1-1,TRBV7-9,TGTGCCAGCAGCGCCGACAGGGGGCTCTCTGAAGCTTTCTTT,CASSADRGLSEAFF
few,NA,TRBJ2-7,TRBV30,TGTGCCTGGAGTCCGGGACACCTTACCTACGAGCAGTACTTC,CAWSPGHLTYEQYF
NA,NA,TRBJ1-2,TRBV11-2,TGTGCCAGCACCCCCGGGGAGGGGGGTTATGGCTACACCTTC,CASTPGEGGYGYTF
few,NA,TRBJ2-5,TRBV6-6,TGTGCCAGCAGCTACGGAGAGCTCCAAGAGACCCAGTACTTC,CASSYGELQETQYF
few,TRBD1,TRBJ2-7,TRBV7-9,TGTGCCAGCAGCTTAGTGGGGACAGGAAGCTACGAGCAGTACTTC,CASSLVGTGSYEQYF
NA,NA,TRBJ1-1,TRBV5-6,TGTGCCAGCAGCGGTTGGGCAGGCGGGGACCCTGAAGCTTTCTTT,CASSGWAGGDPEAFF
NA,NA,TRBJ2-7,TRBV2,TGTGCCAGCAGTGCACAGGCCTACGAGCAGTACTTC,CASSAQAYEQYF
once,NA,TRBJ1-2,TRBV7-2,TGTGCCAGCAGCTTAGACGGACCCCGGGGCTATGGCTACACCTTC,CASSLDGPRGYGYTF
NA,TRBD2,TRBJ2-1,TRBV10-3,TGTGCCATCAGTGAGTTGGTCAGGACTAGCGGGGGTGGAGAGCAGTTCTTC,CAISELVRTSGGGEQFF
NA,NA,TRBJ1-4,TRBV5-1,TGCGCCAGCAGGAGTCAGTCAGGGAATGAAAAACTGTTTTTT,CASRSQSGNEKLFF
few,NA,TRBJ1-1,TRBV19,TGTGCCAGTAGTAGGACAGAGAACACTGAAGCTTTCTTT,CASSRTENTEAFF
few,NA,TRBJ1-6,TRBV18,TGTGCCAGCTCACCGGAGGGGTATAATTCACCCCTCCACTTT,CASSPEGYNSPLHF
NA,TRBD1,TRBJ2-5,TRBV18,TGTGCCAGCTCAGTCGGGACAGGGGGCCAAGAGAACCAGTACTTC,CASSVGTGGQENQYF
few,TRBD1,TRBJ2-1,TRBV18,TGTGCCAGCTCACCCCGGACAGGGGTCGGCAATGAGCAGTTCTTC,CASSPRTGVGNEQFF
few,NA,TRBJ2-5,TRBV6-4,TGTGCCAGCAGTGGGGCCAGACGAGAGACCCAGTACTTC,CASSGARRETQYF
NA,TRBD2,TRBJ2-3,TRBV19,TGTGCCAGTAGCCTACTAGCGGGGGGACCAGATACGCAGTATTTT,CASSLLAGGPDTQYF
NA,TRBD1,TRBJ1-5,TRBV6-6,TGTGCCAGCAGTTGGGGGACAGGGGGCAATCAGCCCCAGCATTTT,CASSWGTGGNQPQHF
NA,NA,TRBJ2-2,TRBV5-1,TGCGCCAGCAGCCTGAGGGGGGGGGCGAACACCGGGGAGCTGTTTTTT,CASSLRGGANTGELFF
NA,NA,TRBJ2-3,TRBV7-2,TGTGCCAGCAGCTTAGTTGCGTTTTCTAGCACAGATACGCAGTATTTT,CASSLVAFSSTDTQYF
few,TRBD1,TRBJ1-1,TRBV7-6,TGTGCCAGCAGCTTAACCGGGCAGGGGGCCGGTGAAGCTTTCTTT,CASSLTGQGAGEAFF
few,TRBD2,TRBJ2-3,TRBV19,TGTGCCAGTAGGCTAAGCGGGGCACCGCCAGATACGCAGTATTTT,CASRLSGAPPDTQYF
few,NA,TRBJ1-3,TRBV10-3,TGTGCCACCCGTGGACAGACAGGTTCTGGAAACACCATATATTTT,CATRGQTGSGNTIYF
few,NA,TRBJ2-7,TRBV12-5,TGTGCTAGTGGTTGGGGCTCCGGGACATTTGTGGACTACGAGCAGTACTTC,CASGWGSGTFVDYEQYF
few,NA,TRBJ1-1,TRBV6-5,TGTGCCAGCAGGGCTCCGGGACAAATGAACACTGAAGCTTTCTTT,CASRAPGQMNTEAFF
NA,TRBD1,TRBJ2-7,TRBV7-6,TGTGCCAGCAGTTTCTCGGACAGGTCCTACGAGCAGTACTTC,CASSFSDRSYEQYF
few,NA,TRBJ2-2,TRBV5-6,TGTGCCAGCAGCCCCTGGATGGGGGCTTCAGGGGAGCTGTTTTTT,CASSPWMGASGELFF
NA,NA,TRBJ1-3,TRBV6-5,TGTGCCAGCGGAGAGACAGGATTCTCTGGAAACACCATATATTTT,CASGETGFSGNTIYF
few,NA,TRBJ2-1,TRBV2,TGTGCCAGCAGTTACAGCTACAATGAGCAGTTCTTC,CASSYSYNEQFF
NA,TRBD1,TRBJ1-2,TRBV5-4,TGTGCCAGCAGCATAAGGGGACAGGGGAAATATGGCCACACCTTC,CASSIRGQGKYGHTF
few,TRBD1,TRBJ1-5,TRBV4-1,TGCGCCAGCAGCGCCAGGGGGGATCAGCCCCAGCATTTT,CASSARGDQPQHF
NA,TRBD2,TRBJ2-5,TRBV5-1,TGCGCCAGCAGCTTGGGACTAGCGGGGGGGCAAGAGACCCAGTACTTC,CASSLGLAGGQETQYF
NA,NA,TRBJ2-1,TRBV2,TGTGCCAGCAATGACGGGGACAACTCCTACAATGAGCAGTTCTTC,CASNDGDNSYNEQFF
NA,NA,TRBJ1-2,TRBV15,TGTGCCACCAGCAGAGATACACAGGTCATGGGCTACACCTTC,CATSRDTQVMGYTF
few,NA,TRBJ2-2,TRBV10-3,TGTGCCATCAGTGATTCCAGGGTGAACGGGGAGCTGTTTTTT,CAISDSRVNGELFF
NA,NA,TRBJ1-1,TRBV7-9,TGTGCCAGCAGCCAAGCGGCTGGACACACTGAAGCTTTCTTT,CASSQAAGHTEAFF
few,TRBD2,TRBJ2-3,TRBV5-1,TGCGCCAGCAGCTTGGGGCTGTCTAGCGGGGGGGCCGGCGGCACAGATACGCAGTATTTT,CASSLGLSSGGAGGTDTQYF
few,NA,TRBJ1-2,TRBV2,TGTGCCAGCTCTCCGGGGGGCTATGGCTACACCTTC,CASSPGGYGYTF
NA,NA,TRBJ1-1,TRBV29-1,TGCAGCGTAGACATCACAGGATACAGTGAAGCTTTCTTT,CSVDITGYSEAFF
few,NA,TRBJ1-1,TRBV6-5,TGTGCCAGCAGTTACAGCGGGCTGACGAACACTGAAGCTTTCTTT,CASSYSGLTNTEAFF
few,TRBD1,TRBJ2-7,TRBV4-1,TGCGCCAGCAGCCAAGCCGGGACAGCTTTTATCGAGCAGTACTTC,CASSQAGTAFIEQYF